This T cell receptor beta chain derives from a study of CD8 T cells in ankylosing spondylitis (dated by TCRdb to 2016 to 2017). Study-wide context: The study profiled T cell receptor beta repertoires in healthy donors and ankylosing spondylitis patients to find disease-linked TCR variants. Peripheral blood was sampled, and synovial fluid was also collected from ankylosing spondylitis patients. The whole study cohort included some 100 healthy donors and 25 ankylosing spondylitis patients.

Results and caveats for the whole study, not just this receptor: Some motif variants had previously been reported in the synovial fluid and blood of reactive arthritis patients, which suggests shared mechanisms of disease initiation. Significant enrichment of the disease-linked clones was reported in matched synovial fluid samples from ankylosing spondylitis patients. A CD8+ phenotype was shown by the disease-linked clones, which were found at relatively low frequencies in peripheral blood. Blood from ankylosing spondylitis patients appeared to be characterized by a TCR beta motif composed of under ten highly homologous amino acid variants.

Sequencing took place on an Illumina HiSeq 2500. TCR beta libraries were prepared by quantitative 5'-RACE with molecular barcodes. In the source study's methods: To identify disease-linked TCR variants, a new computational method was used, one built on a probabilistic model of VDJ rearrangement. The raw public reads went through TCRdb reprocessing: fastp at Q25, MiXCR clone calling, in-frame beta chains kept. All rows with the same CDR3 protein become a single entry with the most common DNA and genes. The V and J calls, along with clone size, are taken from TCRdb and not from the paper's own processing. A total of approximately 220,000 distinct CDR3 sequences appear in this sample, around 20% of them only once. The ten largest clones add up to under 55% of the sample. This clonotype turned up a few times. Its specific antigen is unknown. The input lacks base qualities; no much larger clone sits a single base away.

The receptor comes from a male donor with ankylosing spondylitis. The sequencing sample was made of blood, either unsorted or a sorted T cell fraction (not recorded which).

The CDR3 region: CASRRLAGNTGELFF. The DNA sequence is TGTGCCAGCAGGCGACTAGCGGGAAACACCGGGGAGCTGTTTTTT. The chain is encoded by TRBV7-9 joined to TRBJ2-2; TRBD2 fits 11 bases in the junction. From a lookup of the germline V gene (reference sequence), CDR1 and CDR2 are SEHNR and FQNEAQ. Here V drops 6 bases and J drops 2 bases, and the junction holds 2 bases not matched to any gene. Including the terminal cysteine and phenylalanine, the CDR3 comprises 15 residues. Only the CDR3 DNA is retained, 45 bases long and in frame from the first base. When the CDR3 is completed using the reference TRBV7-9 and TRBJ2-2 genes on either side, the full variable domain is DTGVSQNPRHKITKRGQNVTFRCDPISEHNRLYWYRQTLGQGPEFLTYFQNEAQLEKSRLLSDRFSAERPKGSFSTLEIQRTEQGDSAMYLCASRRLAGNTGELFFGEGSRLTVL.